This T cell receptor beta chain was observed in a study of Ad26.COV2.S vaccination and SARS-CoV-2 variants. About the study: Donor allocation was to the COV1001 Ad26.COV2.S trial arm.

For this clone: What it recognizes is unknown.

Notes on the study in general: Researchers reported similar non-spike TCR breadth in vaccine and placebo recipients.

Documented treatment: 19 received Ad26.COV2.S at low or high dose, single or two shots; 5 received placebo; per-sample allocation not given. Day 63 after the first vaccine or placebo injection was the time point for sampling. Built on an Ad26 vector, the vaccine expressed Wuhan-strain SARS-CoV-2 spike. The CDR3 spans 15 residues. V gave up 4 bases and J gave up 3 bases; unmatched junction bases: 5. CDR1 MGHRA and CDR2 YSYEKL come from the germline V gene. Assay used: immunoSEQ multiplex PCR; TCRdb lists only in-frame clones, some missing. The sample includes over 300,000 clones, 80% to 90% of them seen just once.

The sequencing here drew on peripheral blood, taken in a trial of Ad26.COV2.S vaccine versus placebo. This receptor was obtained from a person between 18 and 59 years old who received the Ad26.COV2.S COVID-19 vaccine or a placebo. J is TRBJ1-4 and V is TRBV4-1; 7 positions agree with TRBD1. The CDR3 region has the DNA TGCGCCAGCAGCCTGGGGGGGACAGCTAATGAAAAACTGTTTTTT. It specifies CASSLGGTANEKLFF.